One T cell receptor (beta chain) is described in this entry. Its specificity is not known. The data were taken from a study of T cell responses to AZD1222 COVID-19 vaccine. Sequencing used immunoSEQ multiplex PCR; TCRdb keeps in-frame clones, though not all of them. The data hold approximately 120,000 clones, with roughly nine tenths observed a single time. General study findings and limits: Among the donors, most were white British and more were female, and clonal diversity was possibly underestimated. Spike-specific TCR breadth and depth were elevated following two AZD1222 doses.

Specimen: peripheral blood, collected on day 0 of AZD1222 vaccination. The TCR originated in an adult in good health.

The CDR3 is CASSISGRAGNEQFF. The CDR3 DNA reads TGTGCCAGCAGTATTAGCGGGAGGGCCGGCAATGAGCAGTTCTTC. V and J are TRBV6-5 and TRBJ2-1; 11 bases map to TRBD2. With 5 bases clipped from V and 6 bases from J, the junction kept 6 bases outside the gene matches. CDR1 and CDR2 from the germline V gene are MNHEY and SVGAGI. This CDR3 comprises 15 residues.